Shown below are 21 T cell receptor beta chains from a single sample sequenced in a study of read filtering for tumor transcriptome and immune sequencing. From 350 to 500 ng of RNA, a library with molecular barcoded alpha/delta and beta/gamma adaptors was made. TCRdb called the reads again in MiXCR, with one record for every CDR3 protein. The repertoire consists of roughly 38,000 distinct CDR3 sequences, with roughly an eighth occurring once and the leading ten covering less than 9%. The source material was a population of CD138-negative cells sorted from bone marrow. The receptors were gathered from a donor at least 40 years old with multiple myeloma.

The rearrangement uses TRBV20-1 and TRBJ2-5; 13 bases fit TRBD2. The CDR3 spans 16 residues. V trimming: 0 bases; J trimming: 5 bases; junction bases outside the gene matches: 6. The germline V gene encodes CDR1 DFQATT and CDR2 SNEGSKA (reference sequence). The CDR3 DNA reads TGCAGTGCTAGAGATCGGACTAGCGGGAGTTGGGAGACCCAGTACTTC. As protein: CSARDRTSGSWETQYF.

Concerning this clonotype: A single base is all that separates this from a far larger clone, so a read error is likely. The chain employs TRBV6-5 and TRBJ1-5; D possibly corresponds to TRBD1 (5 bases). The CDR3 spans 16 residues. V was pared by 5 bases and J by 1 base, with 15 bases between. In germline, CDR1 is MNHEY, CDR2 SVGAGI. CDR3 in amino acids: CASSEIGGRSNQPQHF. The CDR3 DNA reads TGTGCCAGCAGTGAAATCGGGGGACGGAGCAATCAGCCCCAGCATTTT.

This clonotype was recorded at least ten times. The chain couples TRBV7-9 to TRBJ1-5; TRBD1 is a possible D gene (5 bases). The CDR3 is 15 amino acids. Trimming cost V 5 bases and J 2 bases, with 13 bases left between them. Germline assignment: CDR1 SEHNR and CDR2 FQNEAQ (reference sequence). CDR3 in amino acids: CASSPGGIGNQPQHF. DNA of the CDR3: TGTGCCAGCAGCCCCGGGGGAATTGGCAATCAGCCCCAGCATTTT.

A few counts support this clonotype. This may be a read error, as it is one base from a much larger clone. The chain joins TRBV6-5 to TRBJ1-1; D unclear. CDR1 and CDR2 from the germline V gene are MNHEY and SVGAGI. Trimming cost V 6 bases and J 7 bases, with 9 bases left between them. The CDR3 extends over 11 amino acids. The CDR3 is CASSRGSEAFF. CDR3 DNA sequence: TGTGCCAGCAGCCGCGGCAGTGAAGCTTTCTTT.

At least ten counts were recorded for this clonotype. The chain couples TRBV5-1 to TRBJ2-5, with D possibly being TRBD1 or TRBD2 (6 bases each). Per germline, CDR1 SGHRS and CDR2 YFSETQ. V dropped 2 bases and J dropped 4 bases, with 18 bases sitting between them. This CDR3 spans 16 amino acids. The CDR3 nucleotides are TGCGCCAGCAGCTTAAAGGGGGAGGCCCGAGGAGAGACCCAGTACTTC. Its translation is CASSLKGEARGETQYF.

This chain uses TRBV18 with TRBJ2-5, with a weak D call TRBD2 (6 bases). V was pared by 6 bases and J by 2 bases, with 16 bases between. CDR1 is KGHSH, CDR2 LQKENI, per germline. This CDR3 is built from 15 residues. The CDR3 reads CASSLTGGEQETQYF. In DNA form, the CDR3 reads TGTGCCAGCTCGTTAACAGGAGGGGAACAAGAGACCCAGTACTTC.

The CDR3 nucleotides read TGTGCCAGCAGCTTAAACGCCTTGAGGACAGCGGCGAGCTCCTACGAGCAGTACTTC. This encodes CASSLNALRTAASSYEQYF. The gene calls are TRBV7-2 and TRBJ2-7; D perhaps matches TRBD1 (6 bases). Germline CDR1 and CDR2: SGHTA and FQGNSA. CDR3 length equals 19 residues. V gave up 2 bases and J gave up 0 bases, with 23 bases separating them.

The CDR3, as DNA: TGTGCCACCAGTGATGCGGGGGGGGTTCATGGGAATGAGCAGTTCTTC. It yields the protein CATSDAGGVHGNEQFF. The rearrangement joins TRBV24-1 to TRBJ2-1; the match to TRBD2 covers 9 bases. The V gene end was trimmed by 3 bases and the J gene end by 7 bases; junction bases not matched to a gene: 9. The CDR3 contains 16 residues. Germline V gives CDR1 KGHDR, CDR2 SFDVKD.

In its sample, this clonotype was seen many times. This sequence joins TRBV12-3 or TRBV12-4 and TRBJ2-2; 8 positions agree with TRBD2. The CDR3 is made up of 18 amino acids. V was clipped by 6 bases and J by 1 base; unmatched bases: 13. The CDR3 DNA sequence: TGTGCCAGCAGCCCAGAATTAGGGGCGGGGGGGAACACCGGGGAGCTGTTTTTT. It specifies CASSPELGAGGNTGELFF.

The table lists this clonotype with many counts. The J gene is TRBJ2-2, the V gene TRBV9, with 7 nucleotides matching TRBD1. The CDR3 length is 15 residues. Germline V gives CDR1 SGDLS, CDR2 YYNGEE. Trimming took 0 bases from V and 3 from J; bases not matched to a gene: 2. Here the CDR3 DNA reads TGTGCCAGCAGCGTAGACAGGGGATACACCGGGGAGCTGTTTTTT. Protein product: CASSVDRGYTGELFF.

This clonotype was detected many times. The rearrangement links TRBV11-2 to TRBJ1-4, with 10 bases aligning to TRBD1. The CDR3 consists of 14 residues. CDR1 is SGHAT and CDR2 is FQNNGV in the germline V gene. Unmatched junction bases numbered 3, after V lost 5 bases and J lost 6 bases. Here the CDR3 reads CASSRQGADEKLFF. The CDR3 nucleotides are TGTGCCAGCAGCCGACAGGGGGCCGATGAAAAACTGTTTTTT.

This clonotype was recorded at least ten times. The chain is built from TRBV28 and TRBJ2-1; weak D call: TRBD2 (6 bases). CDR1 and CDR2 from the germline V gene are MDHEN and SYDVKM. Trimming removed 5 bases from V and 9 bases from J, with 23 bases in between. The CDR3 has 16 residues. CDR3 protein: CASSPMEGMGTSEQFF. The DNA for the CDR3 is TGTGCCAGCAGTCCTATGGAGGGAATGGGAACAAGTGAGCAGTTCTTC.

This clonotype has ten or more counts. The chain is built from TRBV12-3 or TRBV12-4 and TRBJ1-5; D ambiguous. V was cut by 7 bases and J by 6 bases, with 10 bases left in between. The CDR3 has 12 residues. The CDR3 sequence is CASTRGLQPQHF. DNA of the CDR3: TGTGCCAGCACCAGAGGGCTTCAGCCCCAGCATTTT.

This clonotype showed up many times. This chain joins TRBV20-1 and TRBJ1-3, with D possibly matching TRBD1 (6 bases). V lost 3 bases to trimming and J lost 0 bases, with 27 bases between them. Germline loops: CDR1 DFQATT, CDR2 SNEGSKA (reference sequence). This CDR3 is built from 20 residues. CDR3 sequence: CSARVEQGAILRHSGNTIYF. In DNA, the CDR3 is TGCAGTGCTAGGGTCGAACAGGGAGCCATCCTAAGACACTCTGGAAACACCATATATTTT.

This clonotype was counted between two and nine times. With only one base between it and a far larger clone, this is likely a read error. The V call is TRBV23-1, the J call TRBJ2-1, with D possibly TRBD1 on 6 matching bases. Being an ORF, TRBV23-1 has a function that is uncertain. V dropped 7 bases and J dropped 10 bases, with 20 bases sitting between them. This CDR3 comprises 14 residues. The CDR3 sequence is CASIAGAVLYEQFF. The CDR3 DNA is TGCGCCAGCATTGCAGGGGCAGTTCTCTACGAGCAGTTCTTC.

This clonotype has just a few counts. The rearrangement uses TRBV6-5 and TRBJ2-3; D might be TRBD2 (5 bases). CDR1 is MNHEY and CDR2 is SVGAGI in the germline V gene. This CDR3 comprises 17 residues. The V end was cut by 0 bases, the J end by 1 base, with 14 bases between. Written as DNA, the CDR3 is TGTGCCAGCAGTTACTCGAGGGCTAGCCGGGGCACAGATACGCAGTATTTT. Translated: CASSYSRASRGTDTQYF.

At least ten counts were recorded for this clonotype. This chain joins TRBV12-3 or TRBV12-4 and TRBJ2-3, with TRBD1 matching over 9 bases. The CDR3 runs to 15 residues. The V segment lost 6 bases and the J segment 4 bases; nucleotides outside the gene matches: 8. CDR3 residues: CASRIQGARADTQYF. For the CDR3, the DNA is TGTGCCAGCAGGATACAGGGGGCCCGGGCAGATACGCAGTATTTT.

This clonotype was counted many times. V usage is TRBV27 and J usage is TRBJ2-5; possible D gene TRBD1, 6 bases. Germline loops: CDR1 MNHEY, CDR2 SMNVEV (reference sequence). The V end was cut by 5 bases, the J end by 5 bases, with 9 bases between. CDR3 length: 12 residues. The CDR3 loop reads CASSTGRETQYF. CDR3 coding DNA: TGTGCCAGCAGTACAGGGCGCGAGACCCAGTACTTC.

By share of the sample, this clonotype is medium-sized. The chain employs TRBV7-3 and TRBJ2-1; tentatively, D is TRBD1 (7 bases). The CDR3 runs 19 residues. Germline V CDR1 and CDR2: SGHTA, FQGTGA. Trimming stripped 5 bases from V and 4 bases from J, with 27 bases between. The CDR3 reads CASSDKRTRETGNYNEQFF. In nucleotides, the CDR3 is TGTGCCAGCAGCGATAAAAGAACCCGGGAGACAGGGAATTACAATGAGCAGTTCTTC.

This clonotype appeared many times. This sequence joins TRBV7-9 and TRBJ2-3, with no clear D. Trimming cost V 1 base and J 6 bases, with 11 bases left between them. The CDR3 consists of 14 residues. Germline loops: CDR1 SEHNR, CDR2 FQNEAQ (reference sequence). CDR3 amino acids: CASSLDSRGDTQYF. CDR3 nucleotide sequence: TGTGCCAGCAGCTTAGACAGCAGAGGTGATACGCAGTATTTT. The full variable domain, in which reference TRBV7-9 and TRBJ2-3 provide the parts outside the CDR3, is DTGVSQNPRHKITKRGQNVTFRCDPISEHNRLYWYRQTLGQGPEFLTYFQNEAQLEKSRLLSDRFSAERPKGSFSTLEIQRTEQGDSAMYLCASSLDSRGDTQYFGPGTRLTVL.

The CDR3 DNA is TGTGCCAGCAACCTCGACGACAGGTTCACTGAAGCTTTCTTT. This sequence encodes CASNLDDRFTEAFF. The V gene is TRBV12-3 or TRBV12-4, the J gene TRBJ1-1; tentative D call: TRBD1 (6 bases). V was pared by 7 bases and J by 4 bases, with 16 bases between. The length of the CDR3 is 14 residues.